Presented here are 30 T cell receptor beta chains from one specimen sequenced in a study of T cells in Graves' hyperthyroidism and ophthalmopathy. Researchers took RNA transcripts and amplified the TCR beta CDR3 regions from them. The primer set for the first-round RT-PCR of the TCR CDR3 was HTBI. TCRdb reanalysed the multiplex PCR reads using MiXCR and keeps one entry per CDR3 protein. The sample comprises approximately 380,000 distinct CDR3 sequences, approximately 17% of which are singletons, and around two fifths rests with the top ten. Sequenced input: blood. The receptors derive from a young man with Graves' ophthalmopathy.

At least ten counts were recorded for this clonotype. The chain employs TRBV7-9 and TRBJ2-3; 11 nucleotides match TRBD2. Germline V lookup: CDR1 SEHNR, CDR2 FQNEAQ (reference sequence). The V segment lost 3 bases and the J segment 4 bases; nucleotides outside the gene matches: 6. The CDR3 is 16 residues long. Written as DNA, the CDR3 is TGTGCCAGCAGCTTGGAGGGACTAGCGGAGGCAGATACGCAGTATTTT. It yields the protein CASSLEGLAEADTQYF.

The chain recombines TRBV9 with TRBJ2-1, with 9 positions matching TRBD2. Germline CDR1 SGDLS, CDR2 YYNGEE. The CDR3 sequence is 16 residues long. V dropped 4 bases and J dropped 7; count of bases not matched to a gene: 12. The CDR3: CASSTDGRGGLNEQFF. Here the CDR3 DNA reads TGTGCCAGCAGCACAGACGGGCGGGGGGGCCTTAATGAGCAGTTCTTC.

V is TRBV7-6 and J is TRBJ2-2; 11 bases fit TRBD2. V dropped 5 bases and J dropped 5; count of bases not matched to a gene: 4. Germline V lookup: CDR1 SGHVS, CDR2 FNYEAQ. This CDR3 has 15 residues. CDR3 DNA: TGTGCCAGCAGCCCCTCTAGCGGGGGGACCGGGGAGCTGTTTTTT. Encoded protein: CASSPSSGGTGELFF.

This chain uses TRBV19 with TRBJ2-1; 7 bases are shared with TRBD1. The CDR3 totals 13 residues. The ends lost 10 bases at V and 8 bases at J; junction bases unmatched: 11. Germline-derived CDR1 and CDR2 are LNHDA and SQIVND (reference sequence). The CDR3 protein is CATYLGQSDEQFF. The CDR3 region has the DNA TGTGCCACTTACCTGGGACAGTCCGATGAGCAGTTCTTC.

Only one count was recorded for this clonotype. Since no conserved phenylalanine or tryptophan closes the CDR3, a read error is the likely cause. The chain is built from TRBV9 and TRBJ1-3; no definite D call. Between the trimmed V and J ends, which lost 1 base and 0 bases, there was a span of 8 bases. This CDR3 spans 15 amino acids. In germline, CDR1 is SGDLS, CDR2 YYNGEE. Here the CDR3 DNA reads TGTGCCAGCAGCGTACGGTGGGTCTCTGGAAACACCATATATTCT. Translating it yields CASSVRWVSGNTIYS.

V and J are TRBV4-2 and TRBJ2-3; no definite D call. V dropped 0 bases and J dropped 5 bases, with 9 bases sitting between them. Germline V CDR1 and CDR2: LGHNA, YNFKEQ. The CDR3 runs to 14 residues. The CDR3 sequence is CASSQEGYRDTQYF. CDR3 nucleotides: TGTGCCAGCAGCCAAGAAGGATATAGAGATACGCAGTATTTT.

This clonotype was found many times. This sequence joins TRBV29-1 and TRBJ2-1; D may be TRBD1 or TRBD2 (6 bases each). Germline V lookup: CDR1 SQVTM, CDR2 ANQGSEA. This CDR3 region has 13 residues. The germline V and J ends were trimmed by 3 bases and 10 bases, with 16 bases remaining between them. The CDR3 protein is CSVDRGLRGEQFF. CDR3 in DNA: TGCAGCGTTGACCGGGGGCTAAGGGGCGAGCAGTTCTTC.

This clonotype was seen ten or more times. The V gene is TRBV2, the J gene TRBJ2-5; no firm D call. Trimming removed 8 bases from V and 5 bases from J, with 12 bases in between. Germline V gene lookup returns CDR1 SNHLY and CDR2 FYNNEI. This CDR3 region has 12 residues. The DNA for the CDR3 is TGTGCCAGCCGGGTTAACTGGGAGACCCAGTACTTC. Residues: CASRVNWETQYF.

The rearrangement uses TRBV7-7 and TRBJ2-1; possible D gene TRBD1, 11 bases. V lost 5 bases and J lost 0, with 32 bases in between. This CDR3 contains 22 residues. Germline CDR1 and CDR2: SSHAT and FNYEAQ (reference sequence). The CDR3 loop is CASSGQGASGGALFSSYNEQFF. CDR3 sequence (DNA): TGTGCCAGCAGCGGACAGGGGGCGAGCGGGGGGGCCCTTTTTAGCTCCTACAATGAGCAGTTCTTC.

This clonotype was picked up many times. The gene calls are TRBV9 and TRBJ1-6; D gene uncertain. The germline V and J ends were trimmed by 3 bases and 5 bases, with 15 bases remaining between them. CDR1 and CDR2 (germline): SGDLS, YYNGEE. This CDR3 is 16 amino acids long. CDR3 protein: CASSGEGRSNNSPLHF. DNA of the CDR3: TGTGCCAGCAGCGGGGAAGGGAGGTCCAATAATTCACCCCTCCACTTT.

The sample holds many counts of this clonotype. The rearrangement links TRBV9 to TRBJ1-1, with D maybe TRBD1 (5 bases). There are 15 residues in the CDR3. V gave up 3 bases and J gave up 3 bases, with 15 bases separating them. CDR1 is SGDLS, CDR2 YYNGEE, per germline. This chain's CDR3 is CASSARGRGDTEAFF. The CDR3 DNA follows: TGTGCCAGCAGCGCCCGGGGGAGGGGAGACACTGAAGCTTTCTTT. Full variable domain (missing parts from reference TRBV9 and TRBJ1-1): DSGVTQTPKHLITATGQRVTLRCSPRSGDLSVYWYQQSLDQGLQFLIQYYNGEERAKGNILERFSAQQFPDLHSELNLSSLELGDSALYFCASSARGRGDTEAFFGQGTRLTVV.

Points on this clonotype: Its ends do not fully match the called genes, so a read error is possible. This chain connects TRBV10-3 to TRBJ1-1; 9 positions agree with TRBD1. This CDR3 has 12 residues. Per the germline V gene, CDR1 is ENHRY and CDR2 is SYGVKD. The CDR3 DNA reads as TGTGCCATCAGGGACAGGGGCCCTGAAGTTTTCTTT. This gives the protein CAIRDRGPEVFF.

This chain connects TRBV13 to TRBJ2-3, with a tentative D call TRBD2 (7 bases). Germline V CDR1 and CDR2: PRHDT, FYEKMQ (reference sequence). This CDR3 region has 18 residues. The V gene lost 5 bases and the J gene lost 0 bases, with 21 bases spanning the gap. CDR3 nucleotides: TGTGCCAGCAGCCCGGAAGTCTGGGGGGGGCTTAGCACAGATACGCAGTATTTT. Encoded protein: CASSPEVWGGLSTDTQYF. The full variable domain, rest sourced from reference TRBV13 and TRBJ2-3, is AAGVIQSPRHLIKEKRETATLKCYPIPRHDTVYWYQQGPGQDPQFLISFYEKMQSDKGSIPDRFSAQQFSDYHSELNMSSLELGDSALYFCASSPEVWGGLSTDTQYFGPGTRLTVL.

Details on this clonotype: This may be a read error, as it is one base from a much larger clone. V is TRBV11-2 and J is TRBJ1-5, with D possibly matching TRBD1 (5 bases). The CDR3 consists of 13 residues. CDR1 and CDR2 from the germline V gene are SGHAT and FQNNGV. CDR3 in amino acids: CAGSLDLGGPQHF. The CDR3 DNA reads TGTGCCGGCAGCTTAGATCTTGGGGGGCCCCAGCATTTT.

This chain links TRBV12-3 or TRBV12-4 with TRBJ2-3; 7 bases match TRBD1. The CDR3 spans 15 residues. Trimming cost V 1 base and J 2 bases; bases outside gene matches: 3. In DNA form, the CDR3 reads TGTGCCAGCAGTTTAGGACAGGGCCACACAGATACGCAGTATTTT. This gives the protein CASSLGQGHTDTQYF.

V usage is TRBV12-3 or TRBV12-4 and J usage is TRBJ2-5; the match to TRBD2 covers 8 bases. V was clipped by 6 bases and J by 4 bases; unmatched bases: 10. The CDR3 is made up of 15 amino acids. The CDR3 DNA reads TGTGCCAGCAGCCCACCTCGGGGGGGGCGAGAGACCCAGTACTTC. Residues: CASSPPRGGRETQYF.

The DNA for the CDR3 is TGTGCCAGCTCATGGGCAGAAAATGAAAAACTGTTTTTT. Translated: CASSWAENEKLFF. This rearrangement joins TRBV5-6 to TRBJ1-4; D is undetermined. The V end was cut by 7 bases, the J end by 5 bases, with 12 bases between. The CDR3 has 13 amino acids. The germline V gene encodes CDR1 SGHDT and CDR2 YYEEEE.

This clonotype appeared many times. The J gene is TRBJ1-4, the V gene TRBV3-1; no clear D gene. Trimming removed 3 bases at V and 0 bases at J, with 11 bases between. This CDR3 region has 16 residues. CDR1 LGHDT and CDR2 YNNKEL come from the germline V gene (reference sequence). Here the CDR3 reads CASSHGLSATNEKLFF. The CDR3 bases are TGTGCCAGCAGCCACGGTTTGTCTGCAACTAATGAAAAACTGTTTTTT.

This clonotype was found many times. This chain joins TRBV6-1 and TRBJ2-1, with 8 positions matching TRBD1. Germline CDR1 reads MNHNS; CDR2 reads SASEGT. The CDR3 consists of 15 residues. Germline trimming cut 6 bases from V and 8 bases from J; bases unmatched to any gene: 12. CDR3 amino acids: CASRADRGQRYEQFF. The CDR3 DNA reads TGTGCCAGCAGGGCTGACAGGGGCCAACGGTATGAGCAGTTCTTC.

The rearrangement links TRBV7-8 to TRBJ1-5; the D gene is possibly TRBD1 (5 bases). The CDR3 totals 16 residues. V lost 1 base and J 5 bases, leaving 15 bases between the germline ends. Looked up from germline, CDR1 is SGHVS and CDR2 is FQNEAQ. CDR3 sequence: CASSLVGRARDQPQHF. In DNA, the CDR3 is TGTGCCAGCAGCTTAGTTGGCAGGGCTAGGGATCAGCCCCAGCATTTT.

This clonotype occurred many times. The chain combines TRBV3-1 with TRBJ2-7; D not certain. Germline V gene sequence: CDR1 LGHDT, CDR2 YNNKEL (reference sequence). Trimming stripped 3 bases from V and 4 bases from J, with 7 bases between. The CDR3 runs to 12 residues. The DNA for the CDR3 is TGTGCCAGCAGCCACTCCACTTACGAGCAGTACTTC. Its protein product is CASSHSTYEQYF.

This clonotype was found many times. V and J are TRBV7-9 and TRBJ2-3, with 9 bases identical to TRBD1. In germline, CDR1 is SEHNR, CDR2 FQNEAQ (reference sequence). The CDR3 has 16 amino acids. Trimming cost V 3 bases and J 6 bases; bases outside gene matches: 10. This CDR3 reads CASSLDRGQGDDTQYF. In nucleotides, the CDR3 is TGTGCCAGCAGCTTGGATCGGGGACAGGGAGACGATACGCAGTATTTT.

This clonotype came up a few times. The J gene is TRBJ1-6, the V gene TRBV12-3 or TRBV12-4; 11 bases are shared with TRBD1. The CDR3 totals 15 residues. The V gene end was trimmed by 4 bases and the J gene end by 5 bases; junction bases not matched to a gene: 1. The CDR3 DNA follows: TGTGCCAGCAGTTGGACAGGGGGCAATAATTCACCCCTCCACTTT. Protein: CASSWTGGNNSPLHF.

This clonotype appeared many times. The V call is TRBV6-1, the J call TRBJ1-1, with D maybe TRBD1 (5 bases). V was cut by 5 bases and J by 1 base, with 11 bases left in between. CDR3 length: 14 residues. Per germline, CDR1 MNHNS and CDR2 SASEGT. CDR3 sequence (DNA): TGTGCCAGCAGTTTACAGGAAGAGAACACTGAAGCTTTCTTT. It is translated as CASSLQEENTEAFF.

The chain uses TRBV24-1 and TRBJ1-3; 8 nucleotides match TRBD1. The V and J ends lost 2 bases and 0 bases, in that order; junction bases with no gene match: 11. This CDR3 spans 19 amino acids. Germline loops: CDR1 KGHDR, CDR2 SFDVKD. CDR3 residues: CATSDWTGIAWSSGNTIYF. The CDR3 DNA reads TGTGCCACCAGTGATTGGACAGGGATCGCCTGGAGCTCTGGAAACACCATATATTTT.

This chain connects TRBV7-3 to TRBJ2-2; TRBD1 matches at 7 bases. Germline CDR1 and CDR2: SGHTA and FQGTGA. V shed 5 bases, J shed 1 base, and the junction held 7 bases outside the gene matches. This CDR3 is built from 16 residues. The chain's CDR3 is CASSIAGTENTGELFF. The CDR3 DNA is TGTGCCAGCAGCATCGCCGGGACAGAGAACACCGGGGAGCTGTTTTTT. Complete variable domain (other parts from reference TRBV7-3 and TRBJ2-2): GAGVSQTPSNKVTEKGKYVELRCDPISGHTALYWYRQSLGQGPEFLIYFQGTGAADDSGLPNDRFFAVRPEGSVSTLKIQRTERGDSAVYLCASSIAGTENTGELFFGEGSRLTVL.

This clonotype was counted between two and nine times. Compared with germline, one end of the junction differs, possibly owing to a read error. CDR3 coding DNA: TGCAGTGCCCCACGGACGGACTCCTACGAGCAGCACTTC. Translating it yields CSAPRTDSYEQHF. This rearrangement joins TRBV20-1 to TRBJ2-7; possibly TRBD2 for D (5 bases). Germline CDR1 DFQATT, CDR2 SNEGSKA (reference sequence). The CDR3 runs to 13 residues.

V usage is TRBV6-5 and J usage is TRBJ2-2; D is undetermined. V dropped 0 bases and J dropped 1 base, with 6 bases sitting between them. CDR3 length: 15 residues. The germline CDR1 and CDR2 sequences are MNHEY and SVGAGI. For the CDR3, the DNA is TGTGCCAGCAGTTACTCGAACAGGAACACCGGGGAGCTGTTTTTT. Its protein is CASSYSNRNTGELFF.

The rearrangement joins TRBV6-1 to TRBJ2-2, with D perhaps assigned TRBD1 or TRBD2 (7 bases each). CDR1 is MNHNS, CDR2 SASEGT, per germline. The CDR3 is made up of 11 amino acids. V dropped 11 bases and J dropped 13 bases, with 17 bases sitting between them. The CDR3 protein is CACQGGGGLFF. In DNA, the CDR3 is TGTGCCTGCCAGGGGGGGGGCGGGCTGTTTTTT.

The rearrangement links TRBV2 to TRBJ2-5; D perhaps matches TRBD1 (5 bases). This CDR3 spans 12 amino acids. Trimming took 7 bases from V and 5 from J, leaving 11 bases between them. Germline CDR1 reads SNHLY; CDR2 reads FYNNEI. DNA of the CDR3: TGTGCCAGCAAGGGGTGGGTCGAGACCCAGTACTTC. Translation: CASKGWVETQYF.